This TCR beta chain came from a study of cytomegalovirus exposure and HLA in healthy donors (dated by TCRdb to the late 2010s). For context, the study as a whole: An earlier analysis of roughly 500 of the donors reported more than 250 Gb of sequence data and 117 million unique TCR beta sequences from about 200 million T cells. Among 398 genotyped donors of the cohort, an average of around 250,000 unique TCR beta nucleotide sequences was sequenced per donor, of which 15% to 20% were non-productive. Every discovery cohort repertoire had been produced on one sequencing platform. To predict cytomegalovirus infection status, the study brought together high-throughput TCR immunosequencing, statistical association of individual TCRs with disease status, and machine learning. The number of donors typed differed by locus, with about 629-630 for A, B, C, DRB1 and DQB1, 522 for DQA1, over 600 for DPA1, and approximately 470 for DPB1. In an earlier analysis of several hundred of the donors, high-throughput TCR beta sequencing was used to judge whether each TCR beta V gene segment behaved as functional or pseudogenic. The genetic ancestry cluster associated with self-reported Caucasian donors included about four fifths of the roughly 390 genotyped donors. In a later analysis, previously published TCR beta repertoires from 666 donors were re-analyzed and high-resolution HLA genotyping was added so that TCR occurrence patterns could be studied. Using immunosequencing, the study profiled T cell repertoires from 666 subjects and related those repertoires to cytomegalovirus serostatus. An early release that covered 640 HLA-typed donors contained around 300 gigabases of sequencing data and tens of millions of unique TCR sequences. Both class I and class II loci were covered by HLA typing, at four-digit resolution. Because of strong linkage in the cohort, five DR-DQ haplotypes were treated as single units for association and clustering. Donor age, sex, ethnicity and CMV serostatus were compiled alongside the repertoire data. The later analysis used no new phenotypic data to find candidate immune exposures, relying instead on TCR beta sequences and their occurrence across donors. The aim of the study was to test whether cataloging public T cell receptors could identify signatures of past pathogen exposure. A later genetic analysis took genome-wide SNP genotypes for about 65% of the 666 donors and used that subset as a discovery cohort. Along with the roughly 710-subject first cohort, a separate validation cohort of over 90 different subjects was used. Study-wide conclusions, independent of this receptor: A later analysis found that most CMV-associated TCR beta chains appeared HLA-restricted, with HLA associations seemingly driven largely by CMV exposure. Most TCR sequences were seen in very few donors, while some public TCRs were found in many individuals. Roughly 15 rarely observed V segments, including chromosome 9 orphons, were excluded from the earlier analysis of approximately 600 of the donors because counts were too low. Correlated functional status among segregating V segments might be attributable to linkage disequilibrium, but an unknown experimental factor could not be ruled out. Sequencing depth was assumed to be roughly uniform across donors in the presence/absence analyses, though that assumption may not hold. In a later analysis, HLA-associated TCR beta chains showed more clonal expansion and lower generation probabilities than non-associated chains that were equally common. Immune exposure information for the cohort was limited to CMV serostatus. An earlier analysis of some 590 of the donors showed that most TCR beta V segments appeared in productive rearrangements either about 87% or about 30% of the time, which broadly matched IMGT annotations. A group of highly shared sequence variants was considered likely to be a technical artifact of the sequencing pipeline. In a later genetic analysis, a missense DCLRE1C variant was associated with V-gene and J-gene trimming of TCR beta chains, and the association was replicated in an independent cohort. In this cohort, only TCR beta chains were sequenced, and detectable features were limited by the absence of alpha or paired-chain data. According to a later analysis, parvovirus B19, influenza, CMV and Epstein-Barr virus appeared linked to several top co-occurrence clusters. In a later genetic analysis, fewer N-insertions in productive TCRs were reported among donors in an Asian-associated ancestry cluster than the roughly 710-donor mean. In vitro tests confirmed that a few of the cytomegalovirus-associated TCR beta chains recognize cytomegalovirus antigens. A total of around 150 TCR beta chains were listed by the study as associated with cytomegalovirus. Because some donors lacked HLA typing at each locus, the association tests relied only on the typed subset. In a later analysis, TCR association rates were found to vary across HLA loci, with the most associated TCRs seen for DRB1 alleles and the fewest for HLA-C alleles. According to the authors, the approach could potentially be generalized to other disease states and immunological phenotypes. The classifier was reported to diagnose cytomegalovirus status with high specificity and sensitivity in both the original and validation cohorts. A further reported finding was that TCR beta sequences accurately predicted the HLA-A and HLA-B alleles for most subjects in the first cohort. Specific HLA alleles were associated with roughly 17,000 TCR beta sequences at a false discovery rate of 0.05 in a later analysis. When HLA alleles, especially DR and DQ, strongly co-occurred, attributing TCR associations to individual alleles was difficult. The 87-base-pair reads could not distinguish some IMGT-functional V segments, including TRBV6-2 and TRBV6-3, so those segments were excluded.

The protocol used for the library was the immunoSEQ multiplex PCR assay. The multiplex PCR relied on a mix of 60 forward primers for TCR Vbeta segments and 13 reverse primers for TCR Jbeta segments. Amplification of the CDR3 region of rearranged TCR beta genes was performed with a multiplex PCR assay on genomic DNA. On the Illumina HiSeq System, the amplified TCR beta libraries were sequenced as 87-base-pair reads. For the original study's pipeline: In a later analysis, roughly 80 million unique TCR beta chains were counted across the roughly 610 repertoires, and roughly 9.9 million of these chains were shared by at least two donors. Raw reads were error-corrected and collapsed into unique sequences by a nearest-neighbor algorithm in which closely related sequences were merged to remove PCR and sequencing errors. Alignment of CDR3 sequences to IMGT reference sequences was used to assign V, D and J gene segments. For a sequence to be retained, a match of at least six nucleotides to both a V gene segment and a J gene segment was required. Rearrangements were called productive when the CDR3 lacked stop codons and stayed in frame with V and J; all others were non-productive. Following IMGT convention, CDR3 was defined as the stretch from the second conserved V-encoded cysteine to the conserved J-encoded phenylalanine. In an earlier analysis of approximately 500 of the donors, sequences lacking an unambiguous match to a single V gene segment were excluded. An earlier analysis of several hundred of the donors called V segments functional above 56.7% productive rearrangements and segregating when the between-donor standard deviation exceeded 5%. To diagnose cytomegalovirus status from the catalog of TCR beta chain sequences, a statistical classification framework was built. V and J gene assignment, in a later analysis, came from comparing TCR nucleotide sequences with IMGT/GENE-DB human TR gene sequences. Using the TCRdist pipeline, a later analysis assigned CDR3 sequences along with most-parsimonious VDJ recombination scenarios. In a later analysis, each TCR beta chain was defined by its CDR3 amino acid sequence together with its V-gene family, and reads without a unique V-gene family were excluded. To address suspected cross-contamination and a sequencing artifact, a later analysis removed a few hundred highly shared, low-generation-probability nucleotide sequences. In a later analysis, a clonal expansion index was calculated for each public chain from normalized within-repertoire ranks of inferred template counts. In a later analysis, generation probabilities were computed using a VDJ recombination model fitted to out-of-frame rearrangements, and the results were checked against IGoR. In a later analysis, TCR-TCR, TCR-HLA and TCR-CMV co-occurrence was scored with hypergeometric tests, and a repertoire-size bias correction was applied to TCR pairs. A later analysis estimated false discovery rates by permuting HLA or CMV assignments 20 times. In a later analysis, co-occurring TCRs were grouped using DBSCAN, with TCRdist sequence similarity added in when clustering inside HLA-allele-positive subsets. Repertoires with fewer than 30,000 or more than 120,000 public chains were left out of co-occurrence clustering, as were about 5 repertoires with anomalous nucleotide sharing. Entries here come from immuneACCESS through TCRdb and include only in-frame sequences with V and J called. Some clones fail to appear in such tables; in the studies checked, an unresolved V gene covers under half of the shortfall, and the cause of the remainder is unknown. The V and J calls and the clone size are those of that table, but D and trimming were determined from the DNA. Across this sample there are around 130,000 clones, with over 75% seen only once. The ten largest clones represent around 1.6% of the sample.

Per the germline V gene, MDHEN is the CDR1 and SYDVKM is the CDR2. The cysteine opens and the phenylalanine closes a CDR3 of 12 amino acids. The sequence is cut down to CDR3 DNA, 36 bases in frame from base 1. A distance of 8 bases separates the germline ends of V and J, which lose 6 bases and 3 bases respectively. The cohort consisted of 666 healthy bone marrow donors. At the time of sampling, every cohort member was nominally healthy, though immune exposures that went unrecorded were likely present. The donor tested CMV seronegative, placing the donor among the 350 or so seronegative members of the cohort. A peripheral blood sample was provided by each donor, and peripheral blood mononuclear cells were used for TCR beta sequencing. Genomic DNA extraction from the blood cell samples was performed with the Qiagen DNeasy Blood Extraction Kit. Of note for this clone: The antigen it binds to is not known. The record has no base qualities; no much larger clone is one base away.

Sequencing was performed on PBMCs. The sequence is built from TRBV28 and TRBJ1-2; D gene: possibly TRBD1, on 5 matching bases. The sequence derives from a woman younger than 35 in good health and CMV-seronegative. The CDR3 reads CASSETDYGYTF. The nucleotides are TGTGCCAGCAGCGAGACAGACTATGGCTACACCTTC.